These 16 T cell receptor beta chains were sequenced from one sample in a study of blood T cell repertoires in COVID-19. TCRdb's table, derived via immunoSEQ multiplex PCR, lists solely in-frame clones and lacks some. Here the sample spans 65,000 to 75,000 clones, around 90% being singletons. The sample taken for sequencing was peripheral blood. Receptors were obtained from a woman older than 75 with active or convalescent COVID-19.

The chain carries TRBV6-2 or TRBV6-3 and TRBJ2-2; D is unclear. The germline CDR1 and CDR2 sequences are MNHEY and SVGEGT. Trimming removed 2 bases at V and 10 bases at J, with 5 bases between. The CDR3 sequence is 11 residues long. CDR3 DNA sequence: TGTGCCAGCAGTTACGGCCTGGAGCTGTTTTTT. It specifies CASSYGLELFF.

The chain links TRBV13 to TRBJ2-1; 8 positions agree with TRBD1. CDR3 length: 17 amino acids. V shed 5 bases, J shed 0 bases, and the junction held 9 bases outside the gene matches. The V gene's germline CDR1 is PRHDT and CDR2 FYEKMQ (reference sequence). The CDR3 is CASSPLPGTGSYNEQFF. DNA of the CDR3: TGTGCCAGCAGCCCCTTACCTGGGACAGGCTCCTACAATGAGCAGTTCTTC.

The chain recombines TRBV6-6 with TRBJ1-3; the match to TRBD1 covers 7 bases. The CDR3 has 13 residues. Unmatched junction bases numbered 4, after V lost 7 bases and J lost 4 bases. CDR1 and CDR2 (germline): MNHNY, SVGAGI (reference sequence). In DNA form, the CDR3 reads TGTGCCAGCACCCAGGGGGTCGGAAACACCATATATTTT. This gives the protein CASTQGVGNTIYF.

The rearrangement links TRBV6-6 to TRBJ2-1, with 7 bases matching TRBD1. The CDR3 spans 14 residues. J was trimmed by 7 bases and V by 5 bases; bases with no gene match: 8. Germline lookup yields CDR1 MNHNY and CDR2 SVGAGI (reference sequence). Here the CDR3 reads CASSAGQVPNEQFF. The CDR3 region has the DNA TGTGCCAGCAGTGCCGGACAGGTCCCGAATGAGCAGTTCTTC.

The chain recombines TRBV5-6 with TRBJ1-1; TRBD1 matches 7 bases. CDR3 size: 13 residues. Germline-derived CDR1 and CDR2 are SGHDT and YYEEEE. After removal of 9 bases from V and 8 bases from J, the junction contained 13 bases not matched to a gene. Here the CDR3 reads CATKTNTRGEAFF. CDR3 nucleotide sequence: TGTGCCACCAAGACCAATACCAGGGGGGAAGCTTTCTTT.

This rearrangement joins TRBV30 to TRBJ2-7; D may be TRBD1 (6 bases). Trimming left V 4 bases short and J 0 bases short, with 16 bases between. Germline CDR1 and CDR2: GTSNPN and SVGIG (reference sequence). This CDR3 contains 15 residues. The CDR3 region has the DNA TGTGCCTGGAATGATGAAACAGGGAGCTCCTACGAGCAGTACTTC. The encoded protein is CAWNDETGSSYEQYF.

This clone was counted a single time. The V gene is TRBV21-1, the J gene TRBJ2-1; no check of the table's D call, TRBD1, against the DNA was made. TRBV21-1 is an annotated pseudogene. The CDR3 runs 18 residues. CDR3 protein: CASSKPSPWTGVNNEQFF. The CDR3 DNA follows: TGTGCCAGCAGCAAACCATCCCCTTGGACAGGGGTCAACAATGAGCAGTTCTTC.

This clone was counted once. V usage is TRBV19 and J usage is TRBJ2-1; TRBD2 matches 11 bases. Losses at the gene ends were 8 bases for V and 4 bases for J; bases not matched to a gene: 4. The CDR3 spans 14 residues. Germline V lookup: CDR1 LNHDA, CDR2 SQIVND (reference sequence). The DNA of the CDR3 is TGTGCCAGTTCCACTAGCGGGGGTTACAATGAGCAGTTCTTC. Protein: CASSTSGGYNEQFF.

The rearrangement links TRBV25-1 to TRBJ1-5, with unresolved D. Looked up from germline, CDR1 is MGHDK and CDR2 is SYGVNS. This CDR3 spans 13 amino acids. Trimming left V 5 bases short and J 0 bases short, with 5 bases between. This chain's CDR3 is CASSQYSNQPQHF. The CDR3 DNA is TGTGCCAGCAGTCAGTATAGCAATCAGCCCCAGCATTTT.

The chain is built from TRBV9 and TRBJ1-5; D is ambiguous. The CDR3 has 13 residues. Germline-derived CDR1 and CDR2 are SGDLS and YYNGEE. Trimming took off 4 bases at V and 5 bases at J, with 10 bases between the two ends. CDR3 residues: CASSLGVDQPQHF. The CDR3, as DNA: TGTGCCAGCAGCCTCGGGGTCGATCAGCCCCAGCATTTT.

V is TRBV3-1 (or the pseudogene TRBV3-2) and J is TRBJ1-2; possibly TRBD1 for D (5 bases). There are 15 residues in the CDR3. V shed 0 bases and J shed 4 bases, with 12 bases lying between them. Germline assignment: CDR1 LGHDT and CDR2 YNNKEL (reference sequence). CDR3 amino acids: CASSQESRAAYGYTF. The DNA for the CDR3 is TGTGCCAGCAGCCAAGAGTCCAGGGCCGCCTATGGCTACACCTTC.

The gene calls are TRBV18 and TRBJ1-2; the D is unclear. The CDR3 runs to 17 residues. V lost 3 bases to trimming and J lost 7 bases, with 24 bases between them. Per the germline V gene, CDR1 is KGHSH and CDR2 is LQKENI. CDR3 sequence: CASSPKSTLDLYFGYTF. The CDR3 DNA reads TGTGCCAGCTCACCGAAGAGTACGCTAGATTTGTATTTTGGCTACACCTTC.

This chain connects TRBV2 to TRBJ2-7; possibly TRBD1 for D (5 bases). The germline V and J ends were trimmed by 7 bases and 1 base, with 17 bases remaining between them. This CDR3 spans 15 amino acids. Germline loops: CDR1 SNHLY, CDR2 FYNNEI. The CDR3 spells CASILGVFLSYEQYF. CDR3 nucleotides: TGTGCCAGCATCCTAGGGGTTTTCCTTTCCTACGAGCAGTACTTC.

The CDR3, as DNA: TGTGCCAGCAGCCCCGAGAAACAGTCTAACTATGGCTACACCTTC. Its protein product is CASSPEKQSNYGYTF. This chain links TRBV5-6 with TRBJ1-2; D unclear. Trimming stripped 4 bases from V and 0 bases from J, with 13 bases between. This CDR3 region has 15 residues. Germline assignment: CDR1 SGHDT and CDR2 YYEEEE. The full variable domain, completed using reference TRBV5-6 and TRBJ1-2, is DAGVTQSPTHLIKTRGQQVTLRCSPKSGHDTVSWYQQALGQGPQFIFQYYEEEERQRGNFPDRFSGHQFPNYSSELNVNALLLGDSALYLCASSPEKQSNYGYTFGSGTRLTVV.

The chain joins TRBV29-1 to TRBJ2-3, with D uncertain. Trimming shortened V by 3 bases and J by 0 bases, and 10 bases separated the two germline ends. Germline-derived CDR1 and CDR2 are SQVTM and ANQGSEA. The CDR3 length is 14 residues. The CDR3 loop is CSVDRITSTDTQYF. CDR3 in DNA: TGCAGCGTTGACAGGATAACTAGCACAGATACGCAGTATTTT.

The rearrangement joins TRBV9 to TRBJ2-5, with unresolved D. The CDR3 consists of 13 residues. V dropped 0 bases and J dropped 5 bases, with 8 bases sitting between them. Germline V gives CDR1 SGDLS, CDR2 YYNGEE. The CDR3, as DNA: TGTGCCAGCAGCGTAGGGCAGAGGGAGACCCAGTACTTC. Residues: CASSVGQRETQYF.